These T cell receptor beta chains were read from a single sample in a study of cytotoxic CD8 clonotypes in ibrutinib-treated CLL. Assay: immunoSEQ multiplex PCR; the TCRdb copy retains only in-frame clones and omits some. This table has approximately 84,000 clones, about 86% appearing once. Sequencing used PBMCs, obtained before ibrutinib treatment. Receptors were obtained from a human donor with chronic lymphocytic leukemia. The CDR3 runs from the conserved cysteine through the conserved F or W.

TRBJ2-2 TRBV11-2 CASTRGQRERLGGELFF
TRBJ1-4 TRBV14 CASSRRDGNEKLFF
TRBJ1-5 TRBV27 CASSLARDGNQPQHF
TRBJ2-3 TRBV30 CAWSPLAGGADTQYF
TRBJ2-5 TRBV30 CAWSRRGWVDDQYF
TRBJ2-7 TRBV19 CASTRRLAGDGDEQYF
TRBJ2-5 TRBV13 CASSLRGPRETQYF
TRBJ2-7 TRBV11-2 CASSLDRGRGRPYEQYF
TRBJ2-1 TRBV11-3 CASSPQEGTFSYNEQFF
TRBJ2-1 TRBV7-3 CASSPSGLGDDEQFF
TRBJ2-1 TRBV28 CASSLTTSGRNEQFF
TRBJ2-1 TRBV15 CATSRRNEQFF
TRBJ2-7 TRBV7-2 CASSWTGGPHEQYF
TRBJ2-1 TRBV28 CASSKRGGVVYEQFF
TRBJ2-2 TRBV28 CASSTVKAGGPDYTGELFF
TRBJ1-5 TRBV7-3 CASSLDIYSNQPQHF
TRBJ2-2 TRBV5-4 CASSPTFAGANTGELFF
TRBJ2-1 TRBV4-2 CASSQDWTTQTSEQFF
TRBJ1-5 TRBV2 CASSGQGYQPQHF